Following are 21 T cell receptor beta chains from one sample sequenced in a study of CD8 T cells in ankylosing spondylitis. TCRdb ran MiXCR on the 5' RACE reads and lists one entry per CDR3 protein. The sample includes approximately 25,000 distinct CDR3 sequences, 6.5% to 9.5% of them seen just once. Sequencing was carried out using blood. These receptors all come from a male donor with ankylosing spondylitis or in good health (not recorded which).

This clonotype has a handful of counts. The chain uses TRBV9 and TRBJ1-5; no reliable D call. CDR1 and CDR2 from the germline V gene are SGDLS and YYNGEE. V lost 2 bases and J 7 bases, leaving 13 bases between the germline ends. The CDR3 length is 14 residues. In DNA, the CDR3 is TGTGCCAGCAGCGTGGACGGCATAATGCAGCCCCAGCATTTT. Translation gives CASSVDGIMQPQHF.

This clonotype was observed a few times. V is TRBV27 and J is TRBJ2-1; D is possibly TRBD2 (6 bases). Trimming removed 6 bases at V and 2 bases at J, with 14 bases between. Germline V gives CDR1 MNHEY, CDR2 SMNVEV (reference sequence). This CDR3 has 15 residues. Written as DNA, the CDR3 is TGTGCCAGCAGAGGACGGGAGTCGACCTACAATGAGCAGTTCTTC. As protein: CASRGRESTYNEQFF.

CDR3 DNA sequence: TGTGCCACCAGTGATTTGACTAGCGGGCACACAGATACGCAGTATTTT. Translating gives CATSDLTSGHTDTQYF. The J gene is TRBJ2-3, the V gene TRBV24-1; 9 bases map to TRBD2. The CDR3 length is 16 residues. V lost 0 bases, J lost 2 bases, and 2 bases stayed unmatched. Germline V lookup: CDR1 KGHDR, CDR2 SFDVKD.

The CDR3 loop reads CASSLGRRMNTEAFF. CDR3 sequence (DNA): TGTGCCAGCAGCTTAGGTCGCAGGATGAACACTGAAGCTTTCTTT. J is TRBJ1-1 and V is TRBV7-9; no clear D. Germline assignment: CDR1 SEHNR and CDR2 FQNEAQ (reference sequence). Between the trimmed V and J ends, which lost 1 base and 0 bases, there was a span of 9 bases. CDR3 length: 15 amino acids.

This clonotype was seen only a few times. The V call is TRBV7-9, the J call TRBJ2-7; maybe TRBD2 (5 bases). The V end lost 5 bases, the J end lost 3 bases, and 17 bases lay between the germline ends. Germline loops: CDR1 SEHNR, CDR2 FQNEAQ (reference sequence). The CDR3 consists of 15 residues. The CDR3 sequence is CASSPREITHYEQYF. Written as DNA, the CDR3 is TGTGCCAGCAGCCCCCGGGAAATAACCCACTACGAGCAGTACTTC.

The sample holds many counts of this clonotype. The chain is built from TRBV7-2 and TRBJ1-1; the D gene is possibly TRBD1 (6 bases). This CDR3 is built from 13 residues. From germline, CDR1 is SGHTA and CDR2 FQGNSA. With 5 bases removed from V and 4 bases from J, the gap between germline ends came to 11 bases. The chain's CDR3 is CASSTGYGTEAFF. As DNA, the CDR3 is TGTGCCAGCAGCACAGGGTATGGCACTGAAGCTTTCTTT.

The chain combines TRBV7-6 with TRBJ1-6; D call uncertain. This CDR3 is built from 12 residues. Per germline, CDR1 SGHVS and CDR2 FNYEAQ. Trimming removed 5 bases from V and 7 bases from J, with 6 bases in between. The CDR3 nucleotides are TGTGCCAGCAGCCCTACCAATTCACCCCTCCACTTT. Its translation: CASSPTNSPLHF.

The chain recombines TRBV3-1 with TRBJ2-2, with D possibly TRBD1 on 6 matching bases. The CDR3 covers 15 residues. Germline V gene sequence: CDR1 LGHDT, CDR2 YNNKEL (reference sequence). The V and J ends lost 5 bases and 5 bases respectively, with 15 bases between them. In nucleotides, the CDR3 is TGTGCCAGCAGCTGGGGGCGGATAACAACCGGGGAGCTGTTTTTT. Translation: CASSWGRITTGELFF.

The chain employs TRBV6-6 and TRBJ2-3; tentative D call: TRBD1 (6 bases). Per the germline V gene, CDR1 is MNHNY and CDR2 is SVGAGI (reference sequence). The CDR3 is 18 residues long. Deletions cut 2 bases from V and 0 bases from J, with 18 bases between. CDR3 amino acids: CASSYPRQAPVSTDTQYF. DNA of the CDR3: TGTGCCAGCAGTTACCCCAGACAGGCCCCCGTTAGCACAGATACGCAGTATTTT.

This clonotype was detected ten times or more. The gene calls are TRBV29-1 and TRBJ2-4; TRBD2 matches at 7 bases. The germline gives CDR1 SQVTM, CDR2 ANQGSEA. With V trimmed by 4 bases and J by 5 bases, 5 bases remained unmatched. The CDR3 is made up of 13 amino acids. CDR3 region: CSVGLGGENIQYF. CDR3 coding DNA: TGCAGCGTTGGACTGGGGGGGGAAAACATTCAGTACTTC.

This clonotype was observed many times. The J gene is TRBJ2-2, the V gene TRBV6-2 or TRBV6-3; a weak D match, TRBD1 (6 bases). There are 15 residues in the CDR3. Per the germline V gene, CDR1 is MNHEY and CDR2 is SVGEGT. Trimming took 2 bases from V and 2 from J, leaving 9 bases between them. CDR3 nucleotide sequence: TGTGCCAGCAGTTACGGGACATCTAACACCGGGGAGCTGTTTTTT. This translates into CASSYGTSNTGELFF.

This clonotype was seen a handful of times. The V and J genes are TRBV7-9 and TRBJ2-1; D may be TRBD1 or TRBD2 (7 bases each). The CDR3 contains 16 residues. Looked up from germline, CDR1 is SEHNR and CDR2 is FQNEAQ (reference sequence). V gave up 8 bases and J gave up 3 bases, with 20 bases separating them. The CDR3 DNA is TGTGCCAGCGTCTCAGGGGGGGAATCGGGCTACAATGAGCAGTTCTTC. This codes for CASVSGGESGYNEQFF.

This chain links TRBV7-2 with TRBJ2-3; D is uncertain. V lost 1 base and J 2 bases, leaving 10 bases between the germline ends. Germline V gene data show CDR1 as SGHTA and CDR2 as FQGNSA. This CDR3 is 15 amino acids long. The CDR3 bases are TGTGCCAGCAGCTTAGGAGAGGCATACACAGATACGCAGTATTTT. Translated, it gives CASSLGEAYTDTQYF.

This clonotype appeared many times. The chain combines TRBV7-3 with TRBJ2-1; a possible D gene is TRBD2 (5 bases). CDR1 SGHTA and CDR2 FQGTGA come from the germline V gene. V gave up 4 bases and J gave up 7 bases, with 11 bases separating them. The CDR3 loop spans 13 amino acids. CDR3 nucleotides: TGTGCCAGCAGCTCCTCTAGCACAAATGAGCAGTTCTTC. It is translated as CASSSSSTNEQFF.

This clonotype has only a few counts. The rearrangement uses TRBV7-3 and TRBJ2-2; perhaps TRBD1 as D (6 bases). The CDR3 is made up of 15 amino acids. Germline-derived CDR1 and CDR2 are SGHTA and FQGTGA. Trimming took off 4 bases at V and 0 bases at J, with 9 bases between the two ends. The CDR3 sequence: CASSSDSPNTGELFF. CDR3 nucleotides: TGTGCCAGCAGCTCGGACAGCCCGAACACCGGGGAGCTGTTTTTT. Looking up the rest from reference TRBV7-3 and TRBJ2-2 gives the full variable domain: GAGVSQTPSNKVTEKGKYVELRCDPISGHTALYWYRQSLGQGPEFLIYFQGTGAADDSGLPNDRFFAVRPEGSVSTLKIQRTERGDSAVYLCASSSDSPNTGELFFGEGSRLTVL.

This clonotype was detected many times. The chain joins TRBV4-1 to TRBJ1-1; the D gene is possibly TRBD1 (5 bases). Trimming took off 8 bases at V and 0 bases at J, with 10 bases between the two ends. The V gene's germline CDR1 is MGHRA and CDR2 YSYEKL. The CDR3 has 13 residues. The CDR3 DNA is TGCGCCAGCGGGGGACTTCTGAACACTGAAGCTTTCTTT. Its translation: CASGGLLNTEAFF.

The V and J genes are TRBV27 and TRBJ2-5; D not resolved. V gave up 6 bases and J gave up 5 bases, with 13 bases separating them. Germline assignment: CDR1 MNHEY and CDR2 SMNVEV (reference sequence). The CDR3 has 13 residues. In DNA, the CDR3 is TGTGCCAGCAGCCCCAGAGTCAGGGAGACCCAGTACTTC. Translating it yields CASSPRVRETQYF.

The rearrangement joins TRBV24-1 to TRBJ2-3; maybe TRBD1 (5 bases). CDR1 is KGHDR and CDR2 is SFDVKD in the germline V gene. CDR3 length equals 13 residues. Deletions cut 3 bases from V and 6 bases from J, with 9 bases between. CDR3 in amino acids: CATSDPGYDTQYF. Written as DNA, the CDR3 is TGTGCCACCAGTGATCCAGGGTATGATACGCAGTATTTT.

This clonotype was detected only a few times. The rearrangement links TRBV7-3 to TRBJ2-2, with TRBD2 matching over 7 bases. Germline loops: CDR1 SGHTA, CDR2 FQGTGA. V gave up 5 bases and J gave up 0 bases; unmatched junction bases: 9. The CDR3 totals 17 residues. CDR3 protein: CASSPSRGTTNTGELFF. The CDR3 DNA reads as TGTGCCAGCAGCCCATCCCGGGGGACTACGAACACCGGGGAGCTGTTTTTT.

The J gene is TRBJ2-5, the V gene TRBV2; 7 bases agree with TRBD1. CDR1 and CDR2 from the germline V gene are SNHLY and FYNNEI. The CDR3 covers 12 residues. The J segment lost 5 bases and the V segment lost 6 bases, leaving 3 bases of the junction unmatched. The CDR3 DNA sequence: TGTGCCAGCAGGACAGGGCAGGAGACCCAGTACTTC. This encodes CASRTGQETQYF.

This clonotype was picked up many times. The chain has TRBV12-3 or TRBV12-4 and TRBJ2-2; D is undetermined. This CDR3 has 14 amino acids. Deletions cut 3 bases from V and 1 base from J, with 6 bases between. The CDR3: CASSLIGNTGELFF. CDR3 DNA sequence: TGTGCCAGCAGTTTGATCGGGAACACCGGGGAGCTGTTTTTT.